The next 17 T cell receptor beta chains were all read from a single sample in a study of radiation and T cells in renal cell carcinoma. Using immunoSEQ multiplex PCR, the repertoire was profiled, and TCRdb retains in-frame clones only, with some absent. The table lists several thousand clones, roughly 50% of them singletons. Documented treatment: 15 Gy SBRT to primary tumor, nephrectomy 4 weeks later. Material: tumor tissue, obtained from a patient whose treatment included radiotherapy and nephrectomy. The source of these receptors is a man in his 60s with renal cell carcinoma.

V is TRBV27 and J is TRBJ2-1, with 8 bases identical to TRBD2. Germline V gene data show CDR1 as MNHEY and CDR2 as SMNVEV (reference sequence). The CDR3 is 17 residues long. J gave up 2 bases and V 4 bases, and 10 bases lay outside the gene matches. The CDR3 coding sequence is TGTGCCAGCAGTTCATGGAATAGCGGGACTGCCTACAATGAGCAGTTCTTC. Its protein product is CASSSWNSGTAYNEQFF.

The chain's CDR3 is CAWDEGADTEAFF. CDR3 in DNA: TGTGCCTGGGACGAGGGGGCGGACACTGAAGCTTTCTTT. The chain employs TRBV30 and TRBJ1-1, with 7 nucleotides matching TRBD1. The ends lost 5 bases at V and 3 bases at J; junction bases unmatched: 6. Germline assignment: CDR1 GTSNPN and CDR2 SVGIG (reference sequence). The CDR3 consists of 13 residues.

This clone is labeled large. V is TRBV4-2 and J is TRBJ2-7; D unresolved. The V end lost 0 bases, the J end lost 7 bases, and 7 bases lay between the germline ends. CDR3 length: 12 residues. Germline lookup yields CDR1 LGHNA and CDR2 YNFKEQ. The CDR3 sequence is CASSQDGEEQYF. The CDR3 nucleotides are TGTGCCAGCAGCCAAGATGGCGAGGAGCAGTACTTC.

This chain connects TRBV19 to TRBJ1-1; D remains ambiguous. The CDR3 is 13 residues long. Germline V gene lookup returns CDR1 LNHDA and CDR2 SQIVND (reference sequence). Trimming pared 5 bases from V and 0 bases from J, leaving 7 bases between. This CDR3 reads CASSVQMNTEAFF. CDR3 sequence (DNA): TGTGCCAGTAGTGTTCAGATGAACACTGAAGCTTTCTTT.

The chain couples TRBV18 to TRBJ1-5; D is perhaps TRBD1 (5 bases). CDR3 length: 15 residues. V lost 1 base to trimming and J lost 7 bases, with 14 bases between them. The germline V gene has CDR1 KGHSH and CDR2 LQKENI. This chain's CDR3 is CASSPQQGRGQPQHF. Here the CDR3 DNA reads TGTGCCAGCTCACCACAGCAGGGACGGGGACAGCCCCAGCATTTT.

A few counts support this clone. The chain links TRBV18 to TRBJ1-2; 7 bases are shared with TRBD1. Germline-derived CDR1 and CDR2 are KGHSH and LQKENI. Trimming at V came to 3 bases and at J to 7 bases, leaving 5 bases not matched to a gene. The CDR3 consists of 13 residues. In DNA, the CDR3 is TGTGCCAGCTCACCTGGACAGGTTCCTGGCTACACCTTC. Translating gives CASSPGQVPGYTF.

The chain employs TRBV28 and TRBJ1-3; 9 bases map to TRBD1. CDR3 size: 18 residues. Per the germline V gene, CDR1 is MDHEN and CDR2 is SYDVKM. Trimming removed 6 bases from V and 4 bases from J; junction bases left unmatched: 16. The DNA for the CDR3 is TGTGCCAGCAGCCCTCCGATGCCGGGACAGGGATCGGGAAACACCATATATTTT. Its protein product is CASSPPMPGQGSGNTIYF.

This rearrangement joins TRBV29-1 to TRBJ1-1; D call uncertain. The CDR3 is made up of 11 amino acids. V was trimmed by 6 bases and J by 2 bases, leaving 7 bases between them. Germline V gives CDR1 SQVTM, CDR2 ANQGSEA. The CDR3 nucleotides are TGCAGCGTCACGGCTAACACTGAAGCTTTCTTT. It yields the protein CSVTANTEAFF.

In its sample, this clone was seen a few times. V gene TRBV28 combines with J gene TRBJ1-2; 7 bases are a match to TRBD1. Germline assignment: CDR1 MDHEN and CDR2 SYDVKM. This CDR3 has 16 residues. V lost 4 bases, J lost 2 bases, and 10 bases stayed unmatched. The CDR3 sequence is CASSSYDRVLNYGYTF. The CDR3, as DNA: TGTGCCAGCAGTTCCTATGACAGGGTGTTAAACTATGGCTACACCTTC.

The CDR3 is CASSVSGTGRSGNTIYF. The DNA of the CDR3 is TGTGCCAGCAGCGTTTCCGGGACAGGGAGATCTGGAAACACCATATATTTT. This rearrangement joins TRBV9 to TRBJ1-3, with 9 bases identical to TRBD1. The J segment lost 1 base and the V segment lost 2 bases, leaving 7 bases of the junction unmatched. CDR3 size: 17 residues. CDR1 and CDR2 (germline): SGDLS, YYNGEE.

J is TRBJ1-1 and V is TRBV27; D may be TRBD1 (6 bases). CDR1 MNHEY and CDR2 SMNVEV come from the germline V gene (reference sequence). The CDR3 has 13 residues. V shed 3 bases and J shed 6 bases, with 11 bases lying between them. In DNA form, the CDR3 reads TGTGCCAGCAGTTTTTACGGACAGCCTGAAGCTTTCTTT. Protein product: CASSFYGQPEAFF.

The chain recombines TRBV14 with TRBJ2-7; D is possibly TRBD2 (6 bases). V lost 0 bases and J lost 9, with 9 bases in between. CDR1 and CDR2 from the germline V gene are SGHDN and FVKESK. The CDR3 covers 12 residues. The CDR3 region is CASSQDRGRQYF. The CDR3 DNA reads as TGTGCCAGCAGCCAAGATCGGGGGAGGCAGTACTTC.

This clone was seen only once. This chain links TRBV6-6 with TRBJ2-7, with D perhaps TRBD1 or TRBD2 (5 bases each). The CDR3 loop spans 15 amino acids. Germline assignment: CDR1 MNHNY and CDR2 SVGAGI (reference sequence). V lost 7 bases to trimming and J lost 3 bases, with 19 bases between them. CDR3 DNA sequence: TGTGCCAGCAAGTCACCCCACGGGGCCGTCTACGAGCAGTACTTC. Translated, it gives CASKSPHGAVYEQYF.

The chain is built from TRBV6-6 and TRBJ1-2; weak D call: TRBD1 (5 bases). V lost 6 bases and J lost 2, with 13 bases in between. Germline V gene lookup returns CDR1 MNHNY and CDR2 SVGAGI (reference sequence). The CDR3 runs to 14 residues. CDR3 DNA: TGTGCCAGCAGGAGGGGCGAGGGGAACTATGGCTACACCTTC. Translating gives CASRRGEGNYGYTF.

The chain recombines TRBV27 with TRBJ2-7; D is possibly TRBD2 (6 bases). Germline V gives CDR1 MNHEY, CDR2 SMNVEV (reference sequence). This CDR3 is 15 amino acids long. Trimming cost V 2 bases and J 8 bases, with 19 bases left between them. DNA of the CDR3: TGTGCCAGCAGTTTAACAGGTGAAGCGGAGGGGAAGCAGTACTTC. Its translation: CASSLTGEAEGKQYF.

There are a few counts of this clone. The chain uses TRBV14 and TRBJ1-4; 9 bases line up with TRBD1. CDR1 is SGHDN and CDR2 is FVKESK in the germline V gene. The CDR3 has 14 residues. Trimming cost V 2 bases and J 8 bases; bases outside gene matches: 3. The CDR3 is CASSQMGQGEKLFF. The CDR3 DNA reads TGTGCCAGCAGCCAAATGGGACAGGGCGAAAAACTGTTTTTT.

The V call is TRBV7-2, the J call TRBJ2-1; the D is unclear. CDR3 length: 14 residues. Germline V CDR1 and CDR2: SGHTA, FQGNSA. V was pared by 1 base and J by 8 bases, with 12 bases between. The CDR3 DNA reads as TGTGCCAGCAGCTTAGTCGCCTCCCTAGATGAGCAGTTCTTC. This encodes CASSLVASLDEQFF.